This TCR beta chain stems from a study of cytomegalovirus exposure and HLA in healthy donors. The study, taken as a whole, reports: Several top significant clusters appeared, in a later analysis, to be linked to common viral pathogens. Available immune exposure information covered CMV serostatus only.

Germline V gives CDR1 MNHNY, CDR2 SVGAGI (reference sequence). CDR3 size: 14 residues. With V trimmed by 5 bases and J by 2 bases, 2 bases remained unmatched. As regards this clone: Its antigen is unknown.

The PCR ran on 60 Vbeta and 13 Jbeta primers. Produced via immunoSEQ multiplex PCR; TCRdb's table is partial and in-frame only. The data show around 120,000 clones, roughly 80% seen once. The source of this sequence is a female donor in good health and CMV-seropositive. The gene calls are TRBV6-6 and TRBJ1-5; TRBD1 aligns across 8 bases. Sequenced input: PBMCs. DNA for the CDR3: TGTGCCAGCAGTGACAGGGGAGGCAATCAGCCCCAGCATTTT. Its translation: CASSDRGGNQPQHF.